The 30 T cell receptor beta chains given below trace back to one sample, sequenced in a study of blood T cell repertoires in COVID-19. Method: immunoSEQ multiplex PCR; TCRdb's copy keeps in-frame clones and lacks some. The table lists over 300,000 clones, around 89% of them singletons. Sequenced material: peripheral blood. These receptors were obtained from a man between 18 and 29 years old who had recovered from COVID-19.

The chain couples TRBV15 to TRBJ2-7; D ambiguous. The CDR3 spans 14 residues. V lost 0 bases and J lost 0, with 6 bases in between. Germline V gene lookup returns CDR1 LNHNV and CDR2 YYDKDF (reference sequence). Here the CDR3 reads CATSRDLASYEQYF. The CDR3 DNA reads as TGTGCCACCAGCAGAGATTTAGCCTCCTACGAGCAGTACTTC.

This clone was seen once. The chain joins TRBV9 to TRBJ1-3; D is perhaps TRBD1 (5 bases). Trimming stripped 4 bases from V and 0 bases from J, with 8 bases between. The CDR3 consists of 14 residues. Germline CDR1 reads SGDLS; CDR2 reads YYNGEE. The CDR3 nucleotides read TGTGCCAGCAGCAAGGGGCTCTCTGGAAACACCATATATTTT. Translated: CASSKGLSGNTIYF.

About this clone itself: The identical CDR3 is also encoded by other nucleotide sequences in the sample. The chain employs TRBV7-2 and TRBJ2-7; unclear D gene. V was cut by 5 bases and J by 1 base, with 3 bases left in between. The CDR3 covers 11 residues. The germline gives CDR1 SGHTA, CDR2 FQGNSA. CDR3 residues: CASSPSYEQYF. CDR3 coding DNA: TGTGCCAGCAGCCCGTCCTACGAGCAGTACTTC. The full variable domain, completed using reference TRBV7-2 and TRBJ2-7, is GAGVSQSPSNKVTEKGKDVELRCDPISGHTALYWYRQSLGQGLEFLIYFQGNSAPDKSGLPSDRFSAERTGGSVSTLTIQRTQQEDSAVYLCASSPSYEQYFGPGTRLTVT.

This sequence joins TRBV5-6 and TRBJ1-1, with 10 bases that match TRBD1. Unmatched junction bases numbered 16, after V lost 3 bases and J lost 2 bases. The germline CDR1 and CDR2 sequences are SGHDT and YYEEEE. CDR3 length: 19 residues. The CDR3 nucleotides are TGTGCCAGCAGCTGGGGCGCCGGGACAGGGGTCTGGAGAAACACTGAAGCTTTCTTT. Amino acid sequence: CASSWGAGTGVWRNTEAFF.

This chain's CDR3 is CASSLTAGYRHADTQYF. CDR3 bases: TGTGCCAGCAGCTTGACAGCAGGGTACAGGCACGCAGATACGCAGTATTTT. The rearrangement uses TRBV7-9 and TRBJ2-3, with D possibly matching TRBD1 (5 bases). The CDR3 length is 17 residues. Germline V gene data show CDR1 as SEHNR and CDR2 as FQNEAQ (reference sequence). The V gene lost 3 bases and the J gene lost 4 bases, with 20 bases spanning the gap.

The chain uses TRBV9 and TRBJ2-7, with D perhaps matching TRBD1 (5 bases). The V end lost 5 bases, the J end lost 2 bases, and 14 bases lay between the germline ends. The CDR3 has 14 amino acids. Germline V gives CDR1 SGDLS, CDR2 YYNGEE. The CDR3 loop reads CASSGSGMPYEQYF. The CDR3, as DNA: TGTGCCAGCAGTGGGTCAGGGATGCCCTACGAGCAGTACTTC.

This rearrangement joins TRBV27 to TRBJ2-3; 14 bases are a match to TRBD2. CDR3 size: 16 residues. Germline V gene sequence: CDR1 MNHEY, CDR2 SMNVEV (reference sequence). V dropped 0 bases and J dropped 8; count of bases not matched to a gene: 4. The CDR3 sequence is CASSLSGTSGGGTQYF. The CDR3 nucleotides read TGTGCCAGCAGTTTATCGGGGACTAGCGGGGGTGGTACGCAGTATTTT.

CDR3 amino acids: CASSYQGGSTNEKLFF. The CDR3 DNA is TGTGCCAGTAGTTACCAGGGCGGCTCAACTAATGAAAAACTGTTTTTT. This chain uses TRBV19 with TRBJ1-4, with D maybe TRBD1 (5 bases). V lost 5 bases to trimming and J lost 0 bases, with 13 bases between them. The V gene's germline CDR1 is LNHDA and CDR2 SQIVND (reference sequence). There are 16 residues in the CDR3.

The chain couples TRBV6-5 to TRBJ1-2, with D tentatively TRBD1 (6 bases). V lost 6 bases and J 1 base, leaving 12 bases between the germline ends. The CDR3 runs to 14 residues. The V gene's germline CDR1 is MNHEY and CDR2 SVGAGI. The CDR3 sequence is CASRRAGDNYGYTF. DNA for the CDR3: TGTGCCAGCAGGCGAGCAGGGGATAACTATGGCTACACCTTC.

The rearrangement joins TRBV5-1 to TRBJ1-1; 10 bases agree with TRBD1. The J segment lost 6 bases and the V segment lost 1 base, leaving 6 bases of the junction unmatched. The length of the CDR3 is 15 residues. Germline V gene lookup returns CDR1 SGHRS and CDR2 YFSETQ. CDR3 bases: TGCGCCAGCAGCTTGACGAGCGGGACAGGGGCTGAAGCTTTCTTT. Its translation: CASSLTSGTGAEAFF.

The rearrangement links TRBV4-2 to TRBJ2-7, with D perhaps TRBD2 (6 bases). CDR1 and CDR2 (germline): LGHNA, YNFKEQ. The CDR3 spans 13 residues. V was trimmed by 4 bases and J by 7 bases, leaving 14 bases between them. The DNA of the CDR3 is TGTGCCAGCAGCCTGTCCCGGGGGAGGGAGCAGTACTTC. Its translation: CASSLSRGREQYF.

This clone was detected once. CDR3 in DNA: TGTGCCAGCCGGGGTTTTGTCACCGGGGAGCTGTTTTTT. Translated: CASRGFVTGELFF. This chain joins TRBV13 and TRBJ2-2; a weak D match, TRBD2 (5 bases). Germline lookup yields CDR1 PRHDT and CDR2 FYEKMQ (reference sequence). There are 13 residues in the CDR3. The ends were cut back, 8 bases at V and 4 bases at J, with 11 bases in the middle.

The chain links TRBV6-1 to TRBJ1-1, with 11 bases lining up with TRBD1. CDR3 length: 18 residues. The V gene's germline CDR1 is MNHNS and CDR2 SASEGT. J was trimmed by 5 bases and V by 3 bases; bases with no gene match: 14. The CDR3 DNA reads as TGTGCCAGCAGTGAGACCGGGACAGGGGGTATTGGGCGGACTGAAGCTTTCTTT. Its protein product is CASSETGTGGIGRTEAFF.

DNA for the CDR3: TGTGCCAGCAGCGACCCCGCGGGCCCTTCCGAGGGCTACACCTTC. It translates to CASSDPAGPSEGYTF. The rearrangement uses TRBV5-4 and TRBJ1-2, with unresolved D. V gave up 4 bases and J gave up 8 bases, with 21 bases separating them. There are 15 residues in the CDR3. Germline V gene lookup returns CDR1 SGHNT and CDR2 YYREEE (reference sequence). The complete variable domain, with remaining parts taken from reference TRBV5-4 and TRBJ1-2, reads ETGVTQSPTHLIKTRGQQVTLRCSSQSGHNTVSWYQQALGQGPQFIFQYYREEENGRGNFPPRFSGLQFPNYSSELNVNALELDDSALYLCASSDPAGPSEGYTFGSGTRLTVV.

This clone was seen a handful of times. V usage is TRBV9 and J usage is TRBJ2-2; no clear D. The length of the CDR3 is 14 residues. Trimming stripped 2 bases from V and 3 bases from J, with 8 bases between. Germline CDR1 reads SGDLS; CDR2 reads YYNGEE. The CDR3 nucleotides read TGTGCCAGCAGCGTCCTAGGAGACACCGGGGAGCTGTTTTTT. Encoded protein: CASSVLGDTGELFF.

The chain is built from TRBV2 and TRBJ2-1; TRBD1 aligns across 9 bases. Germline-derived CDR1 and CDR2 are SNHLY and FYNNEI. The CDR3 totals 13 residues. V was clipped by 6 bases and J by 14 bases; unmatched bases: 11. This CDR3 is CASRDRGPEIEFF. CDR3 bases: TGTGCCAGCAGGGACAGGGGCCCCGAGATCGAGTTCTTC.

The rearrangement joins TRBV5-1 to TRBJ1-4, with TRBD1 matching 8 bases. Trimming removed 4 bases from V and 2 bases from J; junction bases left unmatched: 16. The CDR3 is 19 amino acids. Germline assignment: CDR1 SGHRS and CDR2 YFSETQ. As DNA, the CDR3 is TGCGCCAGCAGCCCCGCTGGCGCAGGGGGCGGTCGGACTAATGAAAAACTGTTTTTT. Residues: CASSPAGAGGGRTNEKLFF.

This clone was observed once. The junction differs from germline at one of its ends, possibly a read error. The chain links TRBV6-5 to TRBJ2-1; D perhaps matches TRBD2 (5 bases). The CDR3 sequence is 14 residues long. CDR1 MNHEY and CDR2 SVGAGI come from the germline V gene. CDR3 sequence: CASSHSASTDEQFF. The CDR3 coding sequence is TGTGCCAGCAGTCACTCGGCTAGCACAGATGAGCAGTTCTTC.

CDR3 sequence: CASSHLAAQRELFF. CDR3 DNA: TGTGCCAGCAGCCATCTAGCGGCCCAGAGGGAGCTGTTTTTT. The V call is TRBV3-1 (or the pseudogene TRBV3-2), the J call TRBJ2-2, with 7 bases identical to TRBD2. Losses at the gene ends were 3 bases for V and 9 bases for J; bases not matched to a gene: 7. The CDR3 covers 14 residues. The germline gives CDR1 LGHDT, CDR2 YNNKEL (reference sequence).

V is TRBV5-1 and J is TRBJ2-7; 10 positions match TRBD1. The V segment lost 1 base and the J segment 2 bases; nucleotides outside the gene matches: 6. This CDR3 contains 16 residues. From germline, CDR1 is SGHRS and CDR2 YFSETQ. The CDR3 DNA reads TGCGCCAGCAGCTTGTGGGGGACAGGGGCGACCTACGAGCAGTACTTC. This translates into CASSLWGTGATYEQYF.

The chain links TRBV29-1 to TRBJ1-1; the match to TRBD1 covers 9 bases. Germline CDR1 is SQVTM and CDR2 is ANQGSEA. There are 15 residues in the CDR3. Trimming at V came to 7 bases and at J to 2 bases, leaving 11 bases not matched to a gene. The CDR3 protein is CSACSGTGRNTEAFF. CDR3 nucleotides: TGCAGCGCATGTTCTGGGACAGGGAGAAACACTGAAGCTTTCTTT.

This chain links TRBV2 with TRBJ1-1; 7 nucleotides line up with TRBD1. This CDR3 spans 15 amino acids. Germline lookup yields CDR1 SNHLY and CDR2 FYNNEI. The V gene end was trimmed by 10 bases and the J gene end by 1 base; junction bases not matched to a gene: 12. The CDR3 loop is CATPLPQGKNTEAFF. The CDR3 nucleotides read TGTGCCACCCCGTTGCCACAGGGGAAGAACACTGAAGCTTTCTTT.

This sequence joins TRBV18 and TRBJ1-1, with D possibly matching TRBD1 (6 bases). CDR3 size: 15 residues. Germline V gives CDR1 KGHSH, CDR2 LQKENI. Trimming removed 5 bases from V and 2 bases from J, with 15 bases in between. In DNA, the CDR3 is TGTGCCAGCTCAAGGGCCACGGGGGGCAACACTGAAGCTTTCTTT. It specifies CASSRATGGNTEAFF.

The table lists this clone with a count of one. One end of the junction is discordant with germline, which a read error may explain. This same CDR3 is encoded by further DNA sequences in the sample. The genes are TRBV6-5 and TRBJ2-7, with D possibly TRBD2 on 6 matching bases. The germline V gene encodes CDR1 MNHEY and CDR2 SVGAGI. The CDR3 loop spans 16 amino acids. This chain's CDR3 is CASSYSFLGGSYEQYF. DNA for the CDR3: TGTGCCAGCAGCTACTCATTCTTGGGGGGAAGTTACGAGCAGTACTTC.

In nucleotides, the CDR3 is TGTGCCAGCTCACCACCGGGGTCGGGGGAAGGCGGCACTGAAGCTTTCTTT. Its protein product is CASSPPGSGEGGTEAFF. The chain joins TRBV18 to TRBJ1-1, with D possibly matching TRBD1 (5 bases). CDR1 and CDR2 from the germline V gene are KGHSH and LQKENI. The CDR3 spans 17 residues. With 0 bases removed from V and 4 bases from J, the gap between germline ends came to 18 bases.

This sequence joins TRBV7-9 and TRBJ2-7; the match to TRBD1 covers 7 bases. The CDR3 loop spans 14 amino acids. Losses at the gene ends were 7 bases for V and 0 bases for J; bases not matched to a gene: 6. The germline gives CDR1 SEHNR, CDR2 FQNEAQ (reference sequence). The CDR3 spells CASKQQGSSYEQYF. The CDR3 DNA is TGTGCCAGCAAGCAACAGGGGAGCTCCTACGAGCAGTACTTC. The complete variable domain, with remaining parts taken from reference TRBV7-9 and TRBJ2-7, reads DTGVSQNPRHKITKRGQNVTFRCDPISEHNRLYWYRQTLGQGPEFLTYFQNEAQLEKSRLLSDRFSAERPKGSFSTLEIQRTEQGDSAMYLCASKQQGSSYEQYFGPGTRLTVT.

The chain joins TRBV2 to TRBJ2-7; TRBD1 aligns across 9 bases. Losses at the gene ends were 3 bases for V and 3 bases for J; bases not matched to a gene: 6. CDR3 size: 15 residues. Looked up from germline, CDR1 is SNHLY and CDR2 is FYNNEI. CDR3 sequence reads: CASSEVGQGSYEQYF. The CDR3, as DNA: TGTGCCAGCAGTGAGGTTGGACAGGGGAGCTACGAGCAGTACTTC.

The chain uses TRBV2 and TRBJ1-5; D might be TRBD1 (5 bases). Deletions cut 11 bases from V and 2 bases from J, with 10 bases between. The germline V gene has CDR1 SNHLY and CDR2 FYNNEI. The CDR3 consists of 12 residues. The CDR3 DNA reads TGTGCCGGAGGGGTTGGCAATCAGCCCCAGCATTTT. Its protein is CAGGVGNQPQHF.

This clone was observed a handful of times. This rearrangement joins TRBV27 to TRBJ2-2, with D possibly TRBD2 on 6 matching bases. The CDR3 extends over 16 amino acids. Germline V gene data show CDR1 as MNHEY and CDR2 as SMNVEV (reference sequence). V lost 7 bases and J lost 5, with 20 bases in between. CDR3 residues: CASIGVRGEWTGELFF. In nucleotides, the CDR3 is TGTGCCAGCATCGGCGTACGCGGGGAATGGACCGGGGAGCTGTTTTTT.

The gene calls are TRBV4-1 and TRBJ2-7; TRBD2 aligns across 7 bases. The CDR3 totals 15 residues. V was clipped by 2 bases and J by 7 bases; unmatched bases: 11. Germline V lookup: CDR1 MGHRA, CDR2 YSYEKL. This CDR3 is CASSQRLAGGWEQYF. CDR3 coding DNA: TGCGCCAGCAGCCAACGACTAGCCGGGGGGTGGGAGCAGTACTTC.